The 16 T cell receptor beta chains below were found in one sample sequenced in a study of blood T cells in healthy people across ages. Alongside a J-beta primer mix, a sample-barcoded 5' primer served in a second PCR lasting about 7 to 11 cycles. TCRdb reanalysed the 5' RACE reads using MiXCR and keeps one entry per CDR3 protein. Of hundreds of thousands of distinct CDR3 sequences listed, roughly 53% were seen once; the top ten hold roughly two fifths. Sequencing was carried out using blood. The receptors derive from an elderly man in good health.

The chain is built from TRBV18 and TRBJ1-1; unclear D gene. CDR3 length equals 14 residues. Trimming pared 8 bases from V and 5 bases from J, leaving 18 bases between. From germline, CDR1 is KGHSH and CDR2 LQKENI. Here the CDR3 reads CASPGPKGWTEAFF. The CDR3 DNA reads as TGTGCCAGCCCCGGGCCCAAAGGGTGGACTGAAGCTTTCTTT.

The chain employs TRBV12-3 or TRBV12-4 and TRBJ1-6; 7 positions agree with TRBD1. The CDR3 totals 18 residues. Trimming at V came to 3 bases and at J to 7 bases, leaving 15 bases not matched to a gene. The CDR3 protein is CASSFPENRGRLNSPLHF. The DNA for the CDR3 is TGTGCCAGCAGTTTCCCTGAGAACAGGGGTCGTTTGAATTCACCCCTCCACTTT.

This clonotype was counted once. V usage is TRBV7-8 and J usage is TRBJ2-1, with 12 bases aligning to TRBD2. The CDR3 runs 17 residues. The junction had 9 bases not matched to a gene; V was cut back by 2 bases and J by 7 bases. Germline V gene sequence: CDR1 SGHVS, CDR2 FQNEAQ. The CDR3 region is CASSLRPPSGRVNEQFF. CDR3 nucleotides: TGTGCCAGCAGCTTACGCCCGCCTAGCGGGAGGGTGAATGAGCAGTTCTTC.

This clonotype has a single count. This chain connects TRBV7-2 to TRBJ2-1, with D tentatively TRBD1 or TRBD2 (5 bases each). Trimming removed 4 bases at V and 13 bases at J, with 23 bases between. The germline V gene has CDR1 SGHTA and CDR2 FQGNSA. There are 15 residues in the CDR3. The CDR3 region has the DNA TGTGCCAGCAGCTGGGGGTGGTGGCTACCCGAGACCCAGTTCTTC. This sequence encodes CASSWGWWLPETQFF.

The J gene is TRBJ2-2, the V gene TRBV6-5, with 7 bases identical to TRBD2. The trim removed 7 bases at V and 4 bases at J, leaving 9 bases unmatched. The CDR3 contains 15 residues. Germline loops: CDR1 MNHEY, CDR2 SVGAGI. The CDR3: CASTRGGSSTGELFF. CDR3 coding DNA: TGTGCCAGCACCCGCGGCGGGAGTTCCACCGGGGAGCTGTTTTTT.

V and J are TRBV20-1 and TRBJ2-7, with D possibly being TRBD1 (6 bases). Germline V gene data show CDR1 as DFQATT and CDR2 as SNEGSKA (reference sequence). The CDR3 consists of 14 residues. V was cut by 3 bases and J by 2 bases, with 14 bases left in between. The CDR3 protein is CSASRTENPYEQYF. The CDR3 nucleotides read TGCAGTGCTAGCAGGACAGAGAATCCCTACGAGCAGTACTTC.

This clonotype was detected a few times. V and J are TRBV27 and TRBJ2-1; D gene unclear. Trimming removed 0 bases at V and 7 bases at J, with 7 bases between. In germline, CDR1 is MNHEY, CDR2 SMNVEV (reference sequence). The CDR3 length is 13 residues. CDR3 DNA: TGTGCCAGCAGTTTATCGGGCGAGAATGAGCAGTTCTTC. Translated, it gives CASSLSGENEQFF.

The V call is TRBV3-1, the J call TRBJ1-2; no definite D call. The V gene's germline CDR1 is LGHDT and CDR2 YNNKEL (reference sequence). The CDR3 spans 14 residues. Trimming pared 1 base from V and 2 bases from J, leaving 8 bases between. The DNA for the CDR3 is TGTGCCAGCAGCCAAGTAGGAGGGAACTATGGCTACACCTTC. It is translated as CASSQVGGNYGYTF.

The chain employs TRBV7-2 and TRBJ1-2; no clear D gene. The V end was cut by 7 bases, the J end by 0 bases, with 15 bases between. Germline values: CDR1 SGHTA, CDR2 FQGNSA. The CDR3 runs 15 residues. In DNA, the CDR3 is TGTGCCAGCACCCGAGACGGGTCAGCTAACTATGGCTACACCTTC. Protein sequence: CASTRDGSANYGYTF.

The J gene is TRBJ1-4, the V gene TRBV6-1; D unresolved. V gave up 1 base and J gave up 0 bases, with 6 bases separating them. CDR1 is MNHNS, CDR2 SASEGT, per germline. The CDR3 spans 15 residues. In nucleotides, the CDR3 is TGTGCCAGCAGTGAAGGGTCTACAACTAATGAAAAACTGTTTTTT. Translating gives CASSEGSTTNEKLFF.

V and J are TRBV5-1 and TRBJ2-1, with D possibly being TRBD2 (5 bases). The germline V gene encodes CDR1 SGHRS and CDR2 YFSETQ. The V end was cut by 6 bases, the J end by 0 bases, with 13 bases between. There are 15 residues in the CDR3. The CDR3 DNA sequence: TGCGCCAGCACGATCACAGAGGGCTCCTACAATGAGCAGTTCTTC. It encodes CASTITEGSYNEQFF.

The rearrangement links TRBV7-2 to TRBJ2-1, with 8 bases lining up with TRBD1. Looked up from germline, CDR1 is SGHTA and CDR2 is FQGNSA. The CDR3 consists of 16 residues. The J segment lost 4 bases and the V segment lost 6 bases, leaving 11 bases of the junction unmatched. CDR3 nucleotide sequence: TGTGCCAGCAGTTGGGTAACAGGGGGGACTTACAATGAGCAGTTCTTC. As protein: CASSWVTGGTYNEQFF.

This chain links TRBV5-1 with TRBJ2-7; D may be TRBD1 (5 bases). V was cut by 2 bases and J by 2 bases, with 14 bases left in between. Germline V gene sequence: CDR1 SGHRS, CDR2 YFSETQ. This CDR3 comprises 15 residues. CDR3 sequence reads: CASSFAGSWAYEQYF. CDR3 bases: TGCGCCAGCAGCTTTGCAGGGTCGTGGGCCTACGAGCAGTACTTC.

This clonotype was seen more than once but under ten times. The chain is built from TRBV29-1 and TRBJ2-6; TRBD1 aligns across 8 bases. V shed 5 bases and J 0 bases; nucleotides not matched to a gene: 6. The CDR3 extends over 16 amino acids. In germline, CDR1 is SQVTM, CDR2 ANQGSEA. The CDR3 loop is CSVRQGLSSGANVLTF. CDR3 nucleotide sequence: TGCAGCGTTCGACAGGGGCTAAGCTCTGGGGCCAACGTCCTGACTTTC.

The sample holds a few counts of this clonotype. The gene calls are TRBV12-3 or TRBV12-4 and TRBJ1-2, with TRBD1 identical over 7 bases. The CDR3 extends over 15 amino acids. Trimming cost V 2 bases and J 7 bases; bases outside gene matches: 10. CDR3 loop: CASSLTPRQGPGYTF. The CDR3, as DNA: TGTGCCAGCAGTTTAACCCCGCGACAGGGTCCTGGCTACACCTTC.

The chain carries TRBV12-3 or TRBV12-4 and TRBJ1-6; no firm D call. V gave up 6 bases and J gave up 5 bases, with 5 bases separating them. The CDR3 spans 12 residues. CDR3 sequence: CASRIDNSPLHF. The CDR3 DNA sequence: TGTGCCAGCAGGATAGATAATTCACCCCTCCACTTT.